Detailed here is one TCR beta chain. Only one count was recorded for this clone. Its specific antigen is unknown. No base-level quality is on record; no much larger clone is a single base apart. This sample is drawn from a study of blood T cell repertoires in COVID-19 (dated by TCRdb to the early 2020s). With respect to the entire study: Samples from collaborators originated in the United States, Italy and Spain and spanned both the acute and convalescent phases of COVID-19. The repertoires were released in a freely available public database intended as a resource for research on the immune response to SARS-CoV-2. Samples were obtained from the ongoing ImmuneRACE study (first 160 participants) and from roughly 1,300 subjects provided by 6 global collaborators. The dataset comprised deeply sampled blood TCRbeta repertoires from subjects exposed to, actively infected with, or recovered from COVID-19. The sample metadata nearly always contained a de-identified subject ID, COVID-19 status, age in years and sex. Where available, HLA class I and class II types were obtained from metadata supplied by the sample provider rather than from assay-based typing. The material from the prospective study consisted of cDNA or gDNA derived from T cells, B-cell-depleted T cells, or PBMCs. Here is what the overall study found, with its caveats: The amount of clinical and demographic metadata varied by source and participant and was provided uncurated.

Taken from the germline V gene, the CDR1 and CDR2 loops are WSHSY and SAAADI. For this chain, trimming is 3 bases at the V end and 4 bases at the J end, and the number of junction bases without a gene match is 9. The CDR3 numbers 16 residues from cysteine through phenylalanine. Here the CDR3 DNA is all that survives: 48 bases in frame from base 1. TCRbeta CDR3 regions were amplified from genomic DNA using the immunoSEQ Assay, a bias-controlled multiplex PCR. The source study handled its data this way. Nucleated cell counts per sample were estimated from amplification of reference gene primers within the assay. Sequence reads were collapsed and filtered to measure the absolute abundance of every unique TCRbeta CDR3 rearrangement. For each sample, productive Simpson clonality was calculated by taking the square root of Simpson's diversity index across productive rearrangements. TCRdb re-hosts the immuneACCESS table, in-frame sequences only. Its copies lack some clones; in the studies checked, an unresolved V gene accounts for under half of them, and the cause for the rest is not known. V, J and clone size reflect that table, while D and trimming were determined from the DNA. The table for this sample lists hundreds of thousands of clones; roughly nine tenths of them were counted only once. The top ten constitute 8% to 9.5% of the sample.

Participants in the prospective study were aged about 18 to 95 years, lived in under 30 United States geographic areas, and enrolled through a virtual design. In the prospective study, participants were assigned to cohorts based on the clinical history participants reported in a screening survey and a study questionnaire. Recovered participants in ImmuneRACE Cohort 3 were defined as having two consecutive negative NP/OP PCR tests, clearance from a healthcare professional, or resolution of symptoms. In the prospective study, mobile phlebotomists collected whole blood, serum and a nasopharyngeal or oropharyngeal swab from each participant. Participants in the prospective study had the option to provide additional blood draws and questionnaires over an approximately 2-month period. Blood samples from the prospective study were shipped frozen or at room temperature prior to DNA extraction.

The rearrangement joined TRBV10-2 to TRBJ1-5; 7 of the junction bases match TRBD1. This TCR was recovered from a woman aged 55 to 70 who had recovered from COVID-19. Sequencing was done on a sample of PBMCs or T cells enriched from blood (not recorded which). The sequence in DNA is TGCGCCAGCAGTGATCGTAACAGGGGAAGTAATCAGCCCCAGCATTTT. It specifies CASSDRNRGSNQPQHF.